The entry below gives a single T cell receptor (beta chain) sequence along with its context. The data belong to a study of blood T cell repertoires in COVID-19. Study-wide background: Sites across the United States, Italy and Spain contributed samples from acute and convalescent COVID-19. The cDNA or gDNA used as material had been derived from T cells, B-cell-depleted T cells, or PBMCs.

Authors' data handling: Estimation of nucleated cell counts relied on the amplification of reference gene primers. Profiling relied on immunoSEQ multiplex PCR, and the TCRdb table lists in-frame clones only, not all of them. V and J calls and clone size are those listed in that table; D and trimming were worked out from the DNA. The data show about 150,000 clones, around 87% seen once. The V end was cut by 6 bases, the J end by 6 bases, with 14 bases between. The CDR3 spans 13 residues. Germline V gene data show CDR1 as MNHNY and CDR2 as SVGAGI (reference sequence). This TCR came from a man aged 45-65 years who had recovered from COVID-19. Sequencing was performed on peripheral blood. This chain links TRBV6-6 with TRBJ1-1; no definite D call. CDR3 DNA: TGTGCCAGCAGACCCGACATAGACCCTGAAGCTTTCTTT. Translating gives CASRPDIDPEAFF.